Listed here is a single TCR beta chain. The antigen is undetermined. The data are from a study of STAT5B mutations in CD4+ large granular lymphocyte leukemia. The CDR3 is 19 amino acids. Between the trimmed V and J ends, which lost 6 bases and 0 bases, there was a span of 24 bases. Germline values: CDR1 SNHLY, CDR2 FYNNEI. Control samples were healthy donors' buffy coats. Study results and limitations: Main leukemic clonotypes were patient-specific, but about 25% appeared at low frequency elsewhere. 8/27 top patient clones versus 2/35 control clones were TRBV06-family.

Sequencing was at survey level. Assay used: immunoSEQ multiplex PCR; TCRdb lists only in-frame clones, some missing. The table has 32,000 or so clones, over 80% seen once; the top ten hold roughly 4.4%. This TCR was recovered from a human donor in good health. V usage is TRBV2 and J usage is TRBJ1-5; D is unclear. Sample: CD4+ T cells from blood buffy coats. CDR3 amino acids: CASSGPSEQRGYSNQPQHF. CDR3 DNA sequence: TGTGCCAGCAGCGGACCGTCCGAACAACGAGGCTATAGCAATCAGCCCCAGCATTTT.